The 9 T cell receptor beta chains listed next were all sequenced from one sample in a study of T cell responses to AZD1222 COVID-19 vaccine. Clones were read by immunoSEQ multiplex PCR, and TCRdb kept only the in-frame ones, dropping some. The sample carries about 150,000 clones, less than 95% recorded once. This specimen was peripheral blood, taken on day 0 of AZD1222 vaccination. The receptors were sampled from an adult in good health.

CDR3 region: CASSLNRGGEKLFF. The CDR3 bases are TGTGCCAGCAGCCTCAACAGGGGGGGTGAAAAACTGTTTTTT. The chain employs TRBV11-2 and TRBJ1-4, with TRBD1 matching over 8 bases. The CDR3 runs to 14 residues. CDR1 and CDR2 (germline): SGHAT, FQNNGV. V shed 5 bases and J 7 bases; nucleotides not matched to a gene: 6.

The V gene is TRBV21-1, the J gene TRBJ1-3; the DNA was not used to check the table's D call, TRBD1. TRBV21-1 is a recognized pseudogene. CDR3 length equals 16 residues. As DNA, the CDR3 is TGTGCCAGCAGCAAAGCGCTTTACAACTCTGGAAACACCATATATTTT. Translation: CASSKALYNSGNTIYF.

This clone has only one observation. The chain recombines TRBV30 with TRBJ2-5; D is undetermined. This CDR3 region has 11 residues. The germline V gene has CDR1 GTSNPN and CDR2 SVGIG (reference sequence). Trimming took off 1 base at V and 0 bases at J, with 0 bases between the two ends. The CDR3 DNA sequence: TGTGCCTGGAGTGACCAAGAGACCCAGTACTTC. It yields the protein CAWSDQETQYF.

The rearrangement uses TRBV6-5 and TRBJ2-7, with TRBD1 identical over 11 bases. Per germline, CDR1 MNHEY and CDR2 SVGAGI. The junction had 10 bases not matched to a gene; V was cut back by 10 bases and J by 2 bases. The CDR3 is 15 residues long. The CDR3 reads CATTLGTGGAYEQYV. Here the CDR3 DNA reads TGTGCCACGACCTTGGGGACAGGGGGAGCCTACGAGCAGTACGTC.

The rearrangement links TRBV12-3 or TRBV12-4 to TRBJ1-2, with D uncertain. The CDR3 runs 11 residues. Trimming took 4 bases from V and 8 from J, leaving 8 bases between them. The CDR3: CASSSAWGYTF. The CDR3 nucleotides read TGTGCCAGCAGTTCTGCGTGGGGCTACACCTTC.

The chain links TRBV28 to TRBJ2-3, with D unresolved. V lost 1 base, J lost 2 bases, and 13 bases lay in between. The CDR3 loop spans 16 amino acids. The V gene's germline CDR1 is MDHEN and CDR2 SYDVKM. CDR3 in DNA: TGTGCCAGCAGTTTATCTGCGACTGGGATCACAGATACGCAGTATTTT. Translating gives CASSLSATGITDTQYF.

The genes are TRBV5-4 and TRBJ1-2, with D hard to call. The CDR3 consists of 15 residues. Trimming shortened V by 1 base and J by 0 bases, and 10 bases separated the two germline ends. Germline loops: CDR1 SGHNT, CDR2 YYREEE (reference sequence). CDR3: CASSLQSRANYGYTF. In DNA form, the CDR3 reads TGTGCCAGCAGCTTGCAGTCAAGAGCTAACTATGGCTACACCTTC.

Here the CDR3 DNA reads TGTGCCAGCAGCTTTGACCTCAATCAGCCCCAGCATTTT. Translation gives CASSFDLNQPQHF. This sequence joins TRBV7-6 and TRBJ1-5; no clear D gene. This CDR3 is built from 13 residues. The V end lost 3 bases, the J end lost 3 bases, and 6 bases lay between the germline ends. Germline V gene lookup returns CDR1 SGHVS and CDR2 FNYEAQ.

The chain joins TRBV6-4 to TRBJ2-1; a weak D match, TRBD1 (5 bases). Germline lookup yields CDR1 MRHNA and CDR2 SNTAGT. Trimming stripped 0 bases from V and 0 bases from J, with 9 bases between. The CDR3 has 16 residues. The CDR3 bases are TGTGCCAGCAGTGACTCTGGGGCAGTCTCCTACAATGAGCAGTTCTTC. This encodes CASSDSGAVSYNEQFF.